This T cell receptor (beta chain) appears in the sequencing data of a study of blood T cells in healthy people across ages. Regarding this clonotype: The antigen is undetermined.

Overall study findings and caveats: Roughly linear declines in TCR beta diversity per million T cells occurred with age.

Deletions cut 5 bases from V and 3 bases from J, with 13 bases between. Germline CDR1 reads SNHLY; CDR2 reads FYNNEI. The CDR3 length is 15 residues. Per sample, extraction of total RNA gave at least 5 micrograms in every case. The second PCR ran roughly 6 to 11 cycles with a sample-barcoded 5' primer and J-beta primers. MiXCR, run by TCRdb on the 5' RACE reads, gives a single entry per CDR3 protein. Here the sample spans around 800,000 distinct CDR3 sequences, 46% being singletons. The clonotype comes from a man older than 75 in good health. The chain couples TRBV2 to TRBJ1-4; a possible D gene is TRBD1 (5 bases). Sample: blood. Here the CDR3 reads CASSFNRQPNEKLFF. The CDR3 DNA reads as TGTGCCAGCAGTTTTAACCGACAGCCTAATGAAAAACTGTTTTTT. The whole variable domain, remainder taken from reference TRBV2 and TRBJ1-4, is EPEVTQTPSHQVTQMGQEVILRCVPISNHLYFYWYRQILGQKVEFLVSFYNNEISEKSEIFDDQFSVERPDGSNFTLKIRSTKLEDSAMYFCASSFNRQPNEKLFFGSGTQLSVL.